A single sample gave rise to the 6 T cell receptor beta chains below, sequenced in a study of regulatory T cells in long-lasting Graves disease. To make TCR beta libraries, researchers used iRepertoire HTBI primers and Arm-PCR of CDR3 regions. MiXCR, applied by TCRdb to the multiplex PCR reads, yields one record per CDR3 protein. The table has some 400,000 distinct CDR3 sequences, under 15% seen once; the top ten hold 16%. The time point here: newly diagnosed GD, antithyroid drugs for less than 3 months. Scientists built the TCR library using RNA that was extracted from PBMCs. The data also belong to a second study, concerning T cells in Graves' hyperthyroidism and ophthalmopathy.

This specimen consisted of peripheral blood mononuclear cells (PBMCs), obtained at new diagnosis, from a patient treated with antithyroid drugs. The receptors come from a woman aged 30 to 39 with Graves disease.

This clonotype was recorded at least ten times. This sequence joins TRBV5-6 and TRBJ2-3; TRBD2 matches at 13 bases. V was pared by 4 bases and J by 7 bases, with 9 bases of the junction left unmatched. CDR1 is SGHDT and CDR2 is YYEEEE in the germline V gene. This CDR3 region has 16 residues. The CDR3 nucleotides read TGTGCCAGCAGCCCGGCGACTAGCGGGAGGCCCTATACGCAGTATTTT. This codes for CASSPATSGRPYTQYF. The variable domain in full, completed from reference TRBV5-6 and TRBJ2-3, reads DAGVTQSPTHLIKTRGQQVTLRCSPKSGHDTVSWYQQALGQGPQFIFQYYEEEERQRGNFPDRFSGHQFPNYSSELNVNALLLGDSALYLCASSPATSGRPYTQYFGPGTRLTVL.

There are a few counts of this clonotype. J is TRBJ2-1 and V is TRBV29-1; D might be TRBD2 (6 bases). The length of the CDR3 is 13 residues. Germline CDR1 is SQVTM and CDR2 is ANQGSEA. Trimming removed 4 bases from V and 6 bases from J, with 13 bases in between. The CDR3 protein is CSVAGLSPNEQFF. The CDR3 DNA reads as TGCAGCGTTGCGGGACTTTCTCCCAATGAGCAGTTCTTC.

In its sample, this clonotype was seen many times. The chain recombines TRBV7-9 with TRBJ2-7, with TRBD2 matching 12 bases. V lost 4 bases to trimming and J lost 4 bases; unmatched junction nucleotides: 5. CDR1 and CDR2 (germline): SEHNR, FQNEAQ (reference sequence). This CDR3 has 15 amino acids. In nucleotides, the CDR3 is TGTGCCAGCAGCTCTTGGACTAGCGGGAAGTACGAGCAGTACTTC. Amino acid sequence: CASSSWTSGKYEQYF. The full variable domain, with the rest looked up from reference TRBV7-9 and TRBJ2-7, is DTGVSQNPRHKITKRGQNVTFRCDPISEHNRLYWYRQTLGQGPEFLTYFQNEAQLEKSRLLSDRFSAERPKGSFSTLEIQRTEQGDSAMYLCASSSWTSGKYEQYFGPGTRLTVT.

Ten or more counts support this clonotype. V gene TRBV11-2 combines with J gene TRBJ1-5; D is perhaps TRBD1 (5 bases). The CDR3 spans 15 residues. V lost 1 base to trimming and J lost 3 bases, with 10 bases between them. Germline lookup yields CDR1 SGHAT and CDR2 FQNNGV. CDR3 sequence: CASSLGAGVNQPQHF. CDR3 in DNA: TGTGCCAGCAGCTTAGGGGCGGGGGTCAATCAGCCCCAGCATTTT.

The sample holds many counts of this clonotype. V is TRBV20-1 and J is TRBJ1-5; TRBD1 agrees at 7 bases. Germline V CDR1 and CDR2: DFQATT, SNEGSKA (reference sequence). This CDR3 is built from 13 residues. J lost 7 bases, V lost 4 bases, and 7 bases had no gene match. The CDR3 spells CSAIGQVDQPQHF. The DNA of the CDR3 is TGCAGTGCTATAGGACAGGTCGACCAGCCCCAGCATTTT.

This clonotype was recorded many times. V usage is TRBV28 and J usage is TRBJ2-3, with a possible D match to TRBD2 (6 bases). CDR3 length: 15 residues. Between the trimmed V and J ends, which lost 2 bases and 5 bases, there was a span of 14 bases. From germline, CDR1 is MDHEN and CDR2 SYDVKM. CDR3: CASSLGSSVRDTQYF. CDR3 in DNA: TGTGCCAGCAGTTTAGGGTCTAGCGTCAGAGATACGCAGTATTTT.